The 24 T cell receptor beta chains listed next were all sequenced from one sample in a study of immune cell composition in non-small cell lung cancer. Normal lung sampling was at least 3 cm from the tumour, as distant as possible. Libraries were prepared by immunoSEQ multiplex PCR; TCRdb keeps only in-frame clonotypes and omits some of them. This sample has some 4,900 clones, with roughly 72% found just once. The sequenced sample consisted of non-adjacent lung tissue. These receptors all come from a human donor with non-small cell lung cancer.

V is TRBV18 and J is TRBJ2-6; D possibly corresponds to TRBD1 (5 bases). Looked up from germline, CDR1 is KGHSH and CDR2 is LQKENI. The CDR3 loop spans 16 amino acids. The V end lost 2 bases, the J end lost 1 base, and 9 bases lay between the germline ends. CDR3: CASSPGATSGANVLTF. The CDR3 DNA sequence: TGTGCCAGCTCACCAGGGGCGACGTCTGGGGCCAACGTCCTGACTTTC. The complete variable domain, with remaining parts taken from reference TRBV18 and TRBJ2-6, reads NAGVMQNPRHLVRRRGQEARLRCSPMKGHSHVYWYRQLPEEGLKFMVYLQKENIIDESGMPKERFSAEFPKEGPSILRIQQVVRGDSAAYFCASSPGATSGANVLTFGAGSRLTVL.

This clone is medium-sized in the sample. At one boundary the junction diverges from the germline segment, which might be a read error. V and J are TRBV18 and TRBJ1-6, with TRBD1 matching 9 bases. This CDR3 is built from 15 residues. Germline V gene lookup returns CDR1 KGHSH and CDR2 LQKENI. The CDR3 bases are TGTGCCAGCTCTCCACCGGGACAGGGAAATTCACCCCTCCACTTT. Translation gives CASSPPGQGNSPLHF.

J is TRBJ2-7 and V is TRBV7-6; 9 positions agree with TRBD1. CDR1 SGHVS and CDR2 FNYEAQ come from the germline V gene. Trimming cost V 1 base and J 3 bases; bases outside gene matches: 4. CDR3 length: 15 residues. CDR3 amino acids: CASSLGQGVGYEQYF. The CDR3 DNA is TGTGCCAGCAGCTTAGGACAGGGGGTAGGCTACGAGCAGTACTTC.

By sample share, this clone is medium-sized. J is TRBJ1-2 and V is TRBV6-1; D remains ambiguous. This CDR3 comprises 13 residues. Germline V gene sequence: CDR1 MNHNS, CDR2 SASEGT. V lost 1 base, J lost 1 base, and 4 bases lay in between. The CDR3 loop is CASSEDSNYGYTF. CDR3 DNA sequence: TGTGCCAGCAGTGAAGACAGTAACTATGGCTACACCTTC.

The V call is TRBV6-5, the J call TRBJ1-2, with unresolved D. CDR3 length: 15 amino acids. Germline values: CDR1 MNHEY, CDR2 SVGAGI. Trimming shortened V by 2 bases and J by 2 bases, and 12 bases separated the two germline ends. The chain's CDR3 is CASSYKGGGNYGYTF. Written as DNA, the CDR3 is TGTGCCAGCAGTTACAAGGGCGGAGGGAACTATGGCTACACCTTC.

Comments on this clone: Mismatch with germline at one junction end may stem from a read error. Other DNA sequences in this specimen translate into the identical CDR3. The chain couples TRBV25-1 to TRBJ1-2; D gene uncertain. CDR3 length equals 16 residues. Germline CDR1 reads MGHDK; CDR2 reads SYGVNS. CDR3 DNA sequence: TGTGCTAGCAGTGAGTCGCAGGTTACAGCTAACTATGGCTACACCTTC. As protein: CASSESQVTANYGYTF.

This clone occurred a few times. This chain joins TRBV7-9 and TRBJ2-7, with D possibly being TRBD1 (5 bases). Per the germline V gene, CDR1 is SEHNR and CDR2 is FQNEAQ (reference sequence). The CDR3 consists of 13 residues. V dropped 5 bases and J dropped 5 bases, with 13 bases sitting between them. The CDR3 is CASSPGGANEQYF. The CDR3 DNA is TGTGCCAGCAGCCCCGGTGGGGCAAACGAGCAGTACTTC.

The genes are TRBV14 and TRBJ2-3; 9 positions agree with TRBD1. The CDR3 totals 15 residues. In germline, CDR1 is SGHDN, CDR2 FVKESK. With 2 bases clipped from V and 6 bases from J, the junction kept 6 bases outside the gene matches. CDR3 in DNA: TGTGCCAGCAGCCAACCGGGACAGGGTGTCGATACGCAGTATTTT. Encoded protein: CASSQPGQGVDTQYF.

This clone occurred once. The rearrangement uses TRBV16 and TRBJ2-2, with D possibly being TRBD1 (5 bases). The germline V and J ends were trimmed by 2 bases and 1 base, with 11 bases remaining between them. The CDR3 extends over 16 amino acids. The germline gives CDR1 KGHSY, CDR2 FQNENV. The CDR3 bases are TGTGCCAGCAGCCAAAGTCCAGGGCGGAACACCGGGGAGCTGTTTTTT. Translation gives CASSQSPGRNTGELFF.

This clone was counted only a few times. J is TRBJ2-7 and V is TRBV5-6, with 12 positions matching TRBD2. Trimming removed 3 bases from V and 7 bases from J; junction bases left unmatched: 8. Germline V CDR1 and CDR2: SGHDT, YYEEEE. There are 15 residues in the CDR3. CDR3 in DNA: TGTGCCAGCAGCTCCCTGGCACTAGCGGGGGGAGAGCAGTACTTC. Translating gives CASSSLALAGGEQYF.

The rearrangement uses TRBV19 and TRBJ2-4; TRBD1 aligns across 8 bases. After removal of 6 bases from V and 6 bases from J, the junction contained 4 bases not matched to a gene. The germline gives CDR1 LNHDA, CDR2 SQIVND (reference sequence). This CDR3 has 13 amino acids. CDR3 residues: CASRGDRINIQYF. CDR3 bases: TGTGCCAGTAGGGGGGACAGGATAAACATTCAGTACTTC.

This clone showed up just a few times. This rearrangement joins TRBV4-1 to TRBJ1-2; 9 nucleotides agree with TRBD1. Per germline, CDR1 MGHRA and CDR2 YSYEKL. The CDR3 is made up of 16 amino acids. The J segment lost 8 bases and the V segment lost 3 bases, leaving 13 bases of the junction unmatched. CDR3 DNA sequence: TGCGCCAGCAGCCACGAAGGCAGACAGGGGGTTGGCGGCTACACCTTC. Residues: CASSHEGRQGVGGYTF.

V and J are TRBV7-8 and TRBJ2-1; TRBD2 agrees at 13 bases. The CDR3 sequence is 16 residues long. The ends lost 3 bases at V and 2 bases at J; junction bases unmatched: 1. Germline V CDR1 and CDR2: SGHVS, FQNEAQ. CDR3 in amino acids: CASSLTSGRTYNEQFF. CDR3 DNA sequence: TGTGCCAGCAGCTTGACTAGCGGGAGGACCTACAATGAGCAGTTCTTC.

This chain links TRBV4-1 with TRBJ2-5; TRBD2 agrees at 13 bases. Unmatched junction bases numbered 6, after V lost 6 bases and J lost 5 bases. Germline V gene lookup returns CDR1 MGHRA and CDR2 YSYEKL. The CDR3 contains 15 residues. The CDR3 here is CASRLGLAGRETQYF. The DNA of the CDR3 is TGCGCCAGCAGATTGGGACTAGCGGGACGGGAGACCCAGTACTTC.

CDR3 region: CASSQFLWGDLGGIPLHF. Here the CDR3 DNA reads TGCGCCAGCAGCCAATTCCTCTGGGGGGACCTTGGTGGAATACCCCTCCACTTT. The chain joins TRBV4-1 to TRBJ1-6; possibly TRBD1 for D (5 bases). Germline V gene lookup returns CDR1 MGHRA and CDR2 YSYEKL. This CDR3 is 18 amino acids long. V gave up 2 bases and J gave up 12 bases, with 26 bases separating them.

The CDR3 DNA follows: TGTGCCAGCAGTAAAAGAGGGACATTGCTCTATGGCTACACCTTC. Translation: CASSKRGTLLYGYTF. The chain links TRBV6-5 to TRBJ1-2, with a tentative D call TRBD1 (6 bases). The V end was cut by 5 bases, the J end by 4 bases, with 17 bases between. Germline V gene sequence: CDR1 MNHEY, CDR2 SVGAGI. CDR3 length: 15 amino acids.

The rearrangement links TRBV13 to TRBJ2-2; tentative D call: TRBD1 (5 bases). The CDR3 runs 11 residues. Germline loops: CDR1 PRHDT, CDR2 FYEKMQ (reference sequence). The germline V and J ends were trimmed by 7 bases and 6 bases, with 6 bases remaining between them. The CDR3 reads CASTRAGELFF. In DNA, the CDR3 is TGTGCCAGCACCAGGGCCGGGGAGCTGTTTTTT.

The chain links TRBV5-1 to TRBJ2-2; 9 bases map to TRBD2. Germline trimming cut 0 bases from V and 4 bases from J; bases unmatched to any gene: 7. CDR1 and CDR2 (germline): SGHRS, YFSETQ. CDR3 length: 17 amino acids. The CDR3 here is CASSLAGSGGSTGELFF. CDR3 bases: TGCGCCAGCAGCTTGGCCGGTAGCGGGGGTTCCACCGGGGAGCTGTTTTTT. Variable domain in full (rest from reference TRBV5-1 and TRBJ2-2): KAGVTQTPRYLIKTRGQQVTLSCSPISGHRSVSWYQQTPGQGLQFLFEYFSETQRNKGNFPGRFSGRQFSNSRSEMNVSTLELGDSALYLCASSLAGSGGSTGELFFGEGSRLTVL.

V usage is TRBV6-1 and J usage is TRBJ2-7; weak D call: TRBD1 (5 bases). The length of the CDR3 is 13 residues. CDR1 is MNHNS, CDR2 SASEGT, per germline. Trimming left V 3 bases short and J 6 bases short, with 12 bases between. CDR3 sequence: CASSEGGQGEQYF. The DNA for the CDR3 is TGTGCCAGCAGTGAGGGCGGACAAGGCGAGCAGTACTTC.

V usage is TRBV6-4 and J usage is TRBJ2-2; no definite D call. V was pared by 5 bases and J by 4 bases, with 11 bases between. Germline values: CDR1 MRHNA, CDR2 SNTAGT. This CDR3 spans 14 amino acids. CDR3 in amino acids: CASSPSPGTGELFF. The CDR3 coding sequence is TGTGCCAGCAGTCCTTCGCCGGGCACCGGGGAGCTGTTTTTT.

The chain is built from TRBV28 and TRBJ1-5, with 8 bases aligning to TRBD1. V lost 2 bases to trimming and J lost 13 bases; unmatched junction nucleotides: 4. This CDR3 comprises 12 residues. Per germline, CDR1 MDHEN and CDR2 SYDVKM. This CDR3 is CASSLGDRGQHF. The CDR3 DNA reads TGTGCCAGCAGTTTAGGAGACAGGGGTCAGCATTTT.

The J gene is TRBJ2-1, the V gene TRBV5-1; TRBD2 might be the D (5 bases). Germline values: CDR1 SGHRS, CDR2 YFSETQ. The CDR3 length is 14 residues. The ends were cut back, 0 bases at V and 7 bases at J, with 11 bases in the middle. CDR3: CASSLVGLANEQFF. The DNA for the CDR3 is TGCGCCAGCAGCTTGGTAGGACTGGCTAATGAGCAGTTCTTC.

The J gene is TRBJ1-5, the V gene TRBV5-5; possible D gene TRBD1, 5 bases. The CDR3 extends over 17 amino acids. Germline values: CDR1 SGHKS, CDR2 YYEKEE (reference sequence). V lost 0 bases, J lost 0 bases, and 13 bases lay in between. The DNA for the CDR3 is TGTGCCAGCAGCTTGGGCAGGGTACCCCTTAGCAATCAGCCCCAGCATTTT. This gives the protein CASSLGRVPLSNQPQHF.

In its sample, this clone was seen a few times. V is TRBV6-5 and J is TRBJ2-7, with D unclear. Trimming took off 5 bases at V and 3 bases at J, with 8 bases between the two ends. Germline assignment: CDR1 MNHEY and CDR2 SVGAGI. There are 12 residues in the CDR3. CDR3 nucleotides: TGTGCCAGCAGTGTTAATCTCTACGAGCAGTACTTC. Residues: CASSVNLYEQYF.